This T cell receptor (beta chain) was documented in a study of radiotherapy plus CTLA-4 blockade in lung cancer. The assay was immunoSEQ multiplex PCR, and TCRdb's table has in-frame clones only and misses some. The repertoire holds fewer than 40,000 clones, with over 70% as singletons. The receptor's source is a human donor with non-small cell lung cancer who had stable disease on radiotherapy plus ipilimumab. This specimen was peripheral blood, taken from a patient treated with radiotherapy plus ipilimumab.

For the CDR3, the DNA is TGCAGCGATCGGACAGCTAACTATGGCTACACCTTC. Translating gives CSDRTANYGYTF. The chain uses TRBV29-1 and TRBJ1-2, with D possibly TRBD1 on 6 matching bases. Germline V gene data show CDR1 as SQVTM and CDR2 as ANQGSEA. The CDR3 runs 12 residues. Trimming took off 7 bases at V and 0 bases at J, with 9 bases between the two ends.